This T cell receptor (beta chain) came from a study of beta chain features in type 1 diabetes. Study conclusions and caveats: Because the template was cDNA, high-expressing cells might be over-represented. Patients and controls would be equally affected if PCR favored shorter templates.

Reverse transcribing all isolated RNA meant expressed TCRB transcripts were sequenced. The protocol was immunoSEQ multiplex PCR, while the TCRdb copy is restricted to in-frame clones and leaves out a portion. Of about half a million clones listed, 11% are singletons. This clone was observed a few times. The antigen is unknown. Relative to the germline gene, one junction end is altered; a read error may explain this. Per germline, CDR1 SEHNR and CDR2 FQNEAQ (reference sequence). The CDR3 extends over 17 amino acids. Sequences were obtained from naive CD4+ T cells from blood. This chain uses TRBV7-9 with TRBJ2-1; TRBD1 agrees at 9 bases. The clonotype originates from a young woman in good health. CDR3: CACSLQPLGQGGDEQFF. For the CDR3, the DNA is TGTGCCTGCAGCTTACAACCCCTGGGACAGGGAGGGGATGAGCAGTTCTTC.